A single sample is the source of the 25 T cell receptor beta chains below, sequenced in a study of graft-versus-host responses after intestinal transplantation. Only in-frame clones appear in the TCRdb table, and some are missing; sequencing was by immunoSEQ multiplex PCR. The data contain under 45,000 clones, around nine tenths of them singletons. The material sequenced was PBMCs, taken about 270 days after transplant. The receptors here all came from a human patient who received an intestinal transplant, so some T cells may come from the graft donor.

This chain uses TRBV5-1 with TRBJ2-1; D ambiguous. The CDR3 contains 17 residues. The germline V gene has CDR1 SGHRS and CDR2 YFSETQ. Trimming cost V 0 bases and J 10 bases, with 23 bases left between them. The CDR3 DNA reads TGCGCCAGCAGCTTGGAGGGTCAGGCGAGTTGGGGTGTGGAGCAGTTCTTC. Translated: CASSLEGQASWGVEQFF.

This chain uses TRBV4-1 with TRBJ2-5, with D perhaps matching TRBD1 (5 bases). V dropped 3 bases and J dropped 5 bases, with 13 bases sitting between them. The germline CDR1 and CDR2 sequences are MGHRA and YSYEKL. The CDR3 sequence is 14 residues long. CDR3 region: CASSHLTGAETQYF. The DNA for the CDR3 is TGCGCCAGCAGCCATTTAACAGGAGCGGAGACCCAGTACTTC.

The genes are TRBV7-7 and TRBJ1-1; D unclear. CDR1 is SSHAT and CDR2 is FNYEAQ in the germline V gene (reference sequence). The V and J ends lost 5 bases and 3 bases respectively, with 10 bases between them. The CDR3 sequence is 13 residues long. The CDR3 DNA reads TGTGCCAGCAGCATTAACCGATACACTGAAGCTTTCTTT. Translating it yields CASSINRYTEAFF. The full variable domain, its missing parts supplied by reference TRBV7-7 and TRBJ1-1, is GAGVSQSPRYKVTKRGQDVTLRCDPISSHATLYWYQQALGQGPEFLTYFNYEAQPDKSGLPSDRFSAERPEGSISTLTIQRTEQRDSAMYRCASSINRYTEAFFGQGTRLTVV.

In nucleotides, the CDR3 is TGTGCCAGCAGCCCCCTGAACACTGAAGCTTTCTTT. Encoded protein: CASSPLNTEAFF. This chain uses TRBV7-9 with TRBJ1-1, with D uncertain. The germline V gene has CDR1 SEHNR and CDR2 FQNEAQ (reference sequence). Between the trimmed V and J ends, which lost 5 bases and 0 bases, there was a span of 4 bases. The CDR3 extends over 12 amino acids.

This clone appeared a single time. The chain uses TRBV9 and TRBJ1-6; D remains unclear. V shed 4 bases and J shed 5 bases, with 16 bases lying between them. Looked up from germline, CDR1 is SGDLS and CDR2 is YYNGEE. CDR3 length: 16 residues. CDR3 sequence: CASSFRSTPHNSPLHF. The DNA for the CDR3 is TGTGCCAGCAGCTTCCGGTCGACACCTCATAATTCACCCCTCCACTTT.

This clone appeared a few times. V is TRBV11-2 and J is TRBJ2-5; TRBD2 is a possible D gene (5 bases). CDR1 is SGHAT and CDR2 is FQNNGV in the germline V gene. V was cut by 1 base and J by 0 bases, with 6 bases left in between. The CDR3 length is 14 residues. The CDR3 loop is CASSLGEHQETQYF. CDR3 DNA sequence: TGTGCCAGCAGCTTAGGGGAGCACCAAGAGACCCAGTACTTC.

For this clone: One end of the junction does not line up with germline, which may come from a read error. The V call is TRBV10-3, the J call TRBJ1-2, with D perhaps TRBD1 (5 bases). This CDR3 spans 15 amino acids. Germline V gives CDR1 ENHRY, CDR2 SYGVKD. The CDR3 reads CASSPFSGTRDGYTF. In DNA form, the CDR3 reads TGCGCCAGCAGCCCATTCTCCGGGACTAGGGATGGCTACACCTTC.

This sequence joins TRBV7-9 and TRBJ1-5; D is unresolved. CDR1 is SEHNR, CDR2 FQNEAQ, per germline (reference sequence). The V and J ends lost 4 bases and 3 bases respectively, with 4 bases between them. The CDR3 is 12 residues long. The CDR3 is CASSSINQPQHF. In DNA form, the CDR3 reads TGTGCCAGCAGCTCAATCAATCAGCCCCAGCATTTT.

The V and J genes are TRBV9 and TRBJ2-5; D may be TRBD1 (6 bases). The CDR3 covers 12 residues. V gave up 2 bases and J gave up 5 bases, with 7 bases separating them. Germline V gene lookup returns CDR1 SGDLS and CDR2 YYNGEE. As DNA, the CDR3 is TGTGCCAGCAGCGTTACAGGGGAGACCCAGTACTTC. Amino acid sequence: CASSVTGETQYF.

The gene calls are TRBV27 and TRBJ2-3; D perhaps matches TRBD1 (5 bases). Trimming left V 11 bases short and J 7 bases short, with 7 bases between. The CDR3 contains 9 residues. In germline, CDR1 is MNHEY, CDR2 SMNVEV (reference sequence). CDR3 in amino acids: CAVGHTQYF. DNA of the CDR3: TGTGCCGTGGGGCATACGCAGTATTTT.

The rearrangement joins TRBV19 to TRBJ2-2, with a weak D call TRBD2 (6 bases). V was trimmed by 10 bases and J by 3 bases, leaving 18 bases between them. The germline V gene has CDR1 LNHDA and CDR2 SQIVND (reference sequence). The CDR3 is made up of 15 amino acids. The CDR3 loop reads CATAGTPIYTGELFF. CDR3 nucleotides: TGTGCCACGGCGGGAACACCAATATACACCGGGGAGCTGTTTTTT.

The chain is built from TRBV20-1 and TRBJ1-2; D not resolved. Trimming removed 4 bases from V and 8 bases from J, with 8 bases in between. The CDR3 is made up of 10 amino acids. Germline CDR1 is DFQATT and CDR2 is SNEGSKA (reference sequence). CDR3 amino acids: CSANAGGYTF. In nucleotides, the CDR3 is TGCAGTGCTAACGCCGGCGGCTACACCTTC.

The genes are TRBV2 and TRBJ1-5; possible D gene TRBD1, 6 bases. From germline, CDR1 is SNHLY and CDR2 FYNNEI. The CDR3 is 19 residues long. V lost 2 bases and J lost 0, with 20 bases in between. The DNA for the CDR3 is TGTGCCAGCAGTGAAAAAGCCGGGACAAGGAAGAATAGCAATCAGCCCCAGCATTTT. Translation gives CASSEKAGTRKNSNQPQHF.

This chain connects TRBV27 to TRBJ1-1; TRBD1 matches 8 bases. The length of the CDR3 is 13 residues. Germline values: CDR1 MNHEY, CDR2 SMNVEV (reference sequence). J lost 4 bases, V lost 5 bases, and 3 bases had no gene match. The CDR3 loop is CASSPTGVTEAFF. CDR3 nucleotide sequence: TGTGCCAGCAGTCCGACAGGGGTCACTGAAGCTTTCTTT.

On this clone itself: A much bigger clone sits one base away, suggesting this may be a read error. The chain couples TRBV2 to TRBJ2-5; no definite D call. The J call may not be correct, given that the DNA end is closer to TRBJ2-7. The CDR3 length is 10 residues. From germline, CDR1 is SNHLY and CDR2 FYNNEI. CDR3 nucleotide sequence: TGTGCCAGCAGCATCTACGAGCAGTACTTC. Translation: CASSIYEQYF.

The sample holds a few counts of this clone. The rearrangement uses TRBV6-6 and TRBJ2-7; 8 bases are a match to TRBD2. CDR3 length: 14 amino acids. Germline-derived CDR1 and CDR2 are MNHNY and SVGAGI (reference sequence). J lost 3 bases, V lost 2 bases, and 3 bases had no gene match. CDR3 residues: CASSYAGGGYEQYF. CDR3 in DNA: TGTGCCAGCAGTTACGCCGGGGGGGGCTACGAGCAGTACTTC.

This sequence joins TRBV27 and TRBJ1-3; D is unresolved. The CDR3 extends over 12 amino acids. V lost 8 bases to trimming and J lost 0 bases, with 5 bases between them. CDR1 is MNHEY and CDR2 is SMNVEV in the germline V gene (reference sequence). CDR3 loop: CASWNSGNTIYF. The CDR3 nucleotides read TGTGCCAGCTGGAACTCTGGAAACACCATATATTTT.

The chain carries TRBV5-4 and TRBJ2-4; 8 bases match TRBD2. The CDR3 sequence is 14 residues long. V was clipped by 4 bases and J by 6 bases; unmatched bases: 6. Germline CDR1 SGHNT, CDR2 YYREEE (reference sequence). The chain's CDR3 is CASSTTSDGNIQYF. CDR3 DNA: TGTGCCAGCAGCACGACTAGCGATGGAAACATTCAGTACTTC.

V usage is TRBV7-6 and J usage is TRBJ2-5; 7 bases line up with TRBD2. V dropped 7 bases and J dropped 1; count of bases not matched to a gene: 6. This CDR3 has 14 amino acids. The germline CDR1 and CDR2 sequences are SGHVS and FNYEAQ. The CDR3 DNA reads as TGTGCCAGCACCCCTCCGGGGGGCCAAGAGACCCAGTACTTC. This sequence encodes CASTPPGGQETQYF. Drawing the rest from reference TRBV7-6 and TRBJ2-5, the complete variable domain is GAGVSQSPRYKVTKRGQDVALRCDPISGHVSLYWYRQALGQGPEFLTYFNYEAQQDKSGLPNDRFSAERPEGSISTLTIQRTEQRDSAMYRCASTPPGGQETQYFGPGTRLLVL.

This chain joins TRBV7-9 and TRBJ2-5; D unclear. There are 13 residues in the CDR3. Trimming took off 3 bases at V and 4 bases at J, with 9 bases between the two ends. Germline CDR1 reads SEHNR; CDR2 reads FQNEAQ (reference sequence). This CDR3 is CASSFFPIETQYF. CDR3 DNA sequence: TGTGCCAGCAGCTTTTTTCCCATAGAGACCCAGTACTTC.

The chain links TRBV11-2 to TRBJ1-2; possible D gene TRBD1, 5 bases. Per the germline V gene, CDR1 is SGHAT and CDR2 is FQNNGV. This CDR3 is 12 amino acids long. V lost 1 base to trimming and J lost 8 bases, with 8 bases between them. The CDR3 here is CASSLGRDGYTF. The DNA for the CDR3 is TGTGCCAGCAGCTTAGGGAGGGACGGCTACACCTTC.

The J gene is TRBJ1-2, the V gene TRBV6-5; 7 bases agree with TRBD1. V was clipped by 8 bases and J by 8 bases; unmatched bases: 5. Germline V lookup: CDR1 MNHEY, CDR2 SVGAGI. The CDR3 is 11 amino acids. CDR3 nucleotides: TGTGCCAGCCGACAGGGTGGCGGCTACACCTTC. Protein: CASRQGGGYTF.

The rearrangement links TRBV6-1 to TRBJ2-7, with D possibly being TRBD1 or TRBD2 (5 bases each). CDR1 is MNHNS and CDR2 is SASEGT in the germline V gene. CDR3 size: 15 residues. V dropped 3 bases and J dropped 0 bases, with 12 bases sitting between them. CDR3 nucleotide sequence: TGTGCCAGCAGTGAGACGTCAGGGACCTCCTACGAGCAGTACTTC. It is translated as CASSETSGTSYEQYF.

The gene calls are TRBV6-5 and TRBJ2-5; 8 nucleotides agree with TRBD2. The ends lost 8 bases at V and 4 bases at J; junction bases unmatched: 12. This CDR3 region has 15 residues. The germline gives CDR1 MNHEY, CDR2 SVGAGI. The chain's CDR3 is CASRYAGGRLETQYF. In DNA, the CDR3 is TGTGCCAGCCGATACGCGGGGGGAAGGTTAGAGACCCAGTACTTC.

The chain has TRBV7-8 and TRBJ2-7; TRBD2 agrees at 10 bases. The CDR3 contains 14 residues. Germline CDR1 and CDR2: SGHVS and FQNEAQ. The trim removed 4 bases at V and 6 bases at J, leaving 6 bases unmatched. CDR3 in amino acids: CASSSSGGGFEQYF. CDR3 in DNA: TGTGCCAGCAGCTCTAGCGGGGGTGGGTTCGAGCAGTACTTC.